The rows below give T cell receptor beta chains drawn from one sample of a study of T cells after yellow fever vaccination. MiXCR, applied by TCRdb to the 5' RACE reads, yields one record per CDR3 protein. This table holds 230,000 or so distinct CDR3 sequences, roughly 6.2% found once. Sequencing was performed on CD4+ T cells sorted from PBMCs, taken on the day of the yellow fever booster vaccination. The receptors were gathered from a man aged 25 to 40 who received the YFV17D yellow fever vaccine. Each CDR3 is given with its conserved first and last residue. D genes are given only for firm matches. Size is stated for part of the rows, as once, few or many counts, or as a class when the clone is expanded.

NA	TRBV29-1	NA	TRBJ2-1	TGCAGCGTTGAGGTTGCGGGACCCGTTTTTGATGAGCAGTTCTTC	CSVEVAGPVFDEQFF
TRBD1	TRBV6-5	few	TRBJ2-2	TGTGCCAGCAGTTACCGACAGGGGGCTACCGGGGAGCTGTTTTTT	CASSYRQGATGELFF
NA	TRBV30	few	TRBJ2-4	TGTGCCCATACAGCAAAAGCCAAAAACATTCAGTACTTC	CAHTAKAKNIQYF
NA	TRBV7-9	NA	TRBJ2-2	TGTGCCAGCAGCGACTCCACCTGGGGGTCCGGCGGGGAGCTGTTTTTT	CASSDSTWGSGGELFF
NA	TRBV29-1	few	TRBJ2-1	TGCAGCGTGCGACTAAAAGGATACAATGAGCAGTTCTTC	CSVRLKGYNEQFF
TRBD1	TRBV19	NA	TRBJ1-5	TGTGCCAGTACAGGCAGGGGGCAAGGGGTGCCCCAGCATTTT	CASTGRGQGVPQHF
NA	TRBV3-1	many	TRBJ2-2	TGTGCCAGCAGCTCATGGGGGGCCGGGGAGCTGTTTTTT	CASSSWGAGELFF
NA	TRBV27	few	TRBJ2-1	TGTGCCAGCAGTACTGTGTCTGCCACATACAATGAGCAGTTCTTC	CASSTVSATYNEQFF
NA	TRBV7-2	NA	TRBJ2-7	TGTGCCAGCAGCTTAGCGGGGACCATCTACGAGCAGTACTTC	CASSLAGTIYEQYF
NA	TRBV7-2	many	TRBJ2-1	TGTGCCAGCAGCATCAGACTAGACCCCTACAATGAGCAGTTCTTC	CASSIRLDPYNEQFF
NA	TRBV5-8	few	TRBJ1-6	TGTGCCAGCAGCAGGGCTTGGGGGAGCTCCTATAATTCACCCCTCCACTTT	CASSRAWGSSYNSPLHF
TRBD2	TRBV20-1	many	TRBJ2-5	TGCAGTGCCGTAGCGGGAGGGCCAAAGACCCAGTACTTC	CSAVAGGPKTQYF
NA	TRBV29-1	NA	TRBJ2-3	TGCAGCGTTGAAGATGGCCTGGATACGCAGTATTTT	CSVEDGLDTQYF
NA	TRBV20-1	few	TRBJ1-2	TGCAGTGCTAGTCCCCAGGATGGCTACACCTTC	CSASPQDGYTF
NA	TRBV7-8	few	TRBJ1-2	TGTGCCAGCAGCAAAGTGCACAGAGCAGGTGATTATGGCTACACCTTC	CASSKVHRAGDYGYTF
NA	TRBV6-5	many	TRBJ2-5	TGTGCCAGCAGTACTCGGTCCCCTTGGGAGACCCAGTACTTC	CASSTRSPWETQYF
NA	TRBV6-1	many	TRBJ2-1	TGTGCCAGCAGACAAGACAGGAACTCCTACAATGAGCAGTTCTTC	CASRQDRNSYNEQFF
TRBD2	TRBV19	few	TRBJ2-2	TGTGCCAGTAGCACAGCGGGAATCTTGAACACCGGGGAGCTGTTTTTT	CASSTAGILNTGELFF
TRBD2	TRBV12-3/TRBV12-4	few	TRBJ2-1	TGTGCCAGCAGCCTCACTAGCGGGAGGAGATATGAGCAGTTCTTC	CASSLTSGRRYEQFF
TRBD2	TRBV27	few	TRBJ2-7	TGTGCCAGCAGCCGGGGAGCGGGAGATAGCTACGAGCAGTACTTC	CASSRGAGDSYEQYF
NA	TRBV6-2/TRBV6-3	few	TRBJ2-1	TGTGCCAGCAGTTACGGGCTAGAGTACAGTGAGCAGTTCTTC	CASSYGLEYSEQFF
NA	TRBV27	few	TRBJ1-6	TGTGCCAGCAGTCCGATCTCACAGGGTAGGACACCCCTCCACTTT	CASSPISQGRTPLHF
TRBD2	TRBV19	NA	TRBJ2-1	TGTGCCAGTAGTACCCAAGCGGGAGGGCCTTACAATGAGCAGTTCTTC	CASSTQAGGPYNEQFF
TRBD1	TRBV12-3/TRBV12-4	few	TRBJ1-1	TGTGCCAGCACCCCAGGGGGTGCCCGCGGCACTGAAGCTTTCTTT	CASTPGGARGTEAFF
NA	TRBV5-1	NA	TRBJ1-1	TGCGCCAGCAGCTTGGGGGCAGAAGAAGCTTTCTTT	CASSLGAEEAFF
TRBD2	TRBV11-2	few	TRBJ2-5	TGTGCCAGCAGTTCCAGGGAGACTAGCGGACCCCCGGAGACCCAGTACTTC	CASSSRETSGPPETQYF
TRBD2	TRBV29-1	many	TRBJ2-5	TGCAGCGTTAGTTACGGGGGGGAACAAGAGACCCAGTACTTC	CSVSYGGEQETQYF
TRBD1	TRBV15	few	TRBJ2-2	TGTGCCACCAGCAGAGATCTAGGGGGCGACCCCGGGGAGCTGTTTTTT	CATSRDLGGDPGELFF
TRBD1	TRBV20-1	NA	TRBJ2-2	TGCAGTGCCAGAGGAGAAAACAGGGGTCGTTCCGGGGAGCTGTTTTTT	CSARGENRGRSGELFF
TRBD2	TRBV5-1	few	TRBJ2-1	TGCGCCAGCAGCTTGGAGGTAGCGGGAGCAGGCAATGAGCAGTTCTTC	CASSLEVAGAGNEQFF
NA	TRBV6-5	many	TRBJ2-2	TGTGCCAGCCGATCAATCGGTAACACCGGGGAGCTGTTTTTT	CASRSIGNTGELFF
NA	TRBV20-1	many	TRBJ2-3	TGCAGTGCTAGAGATCGAGGTGGTGGAGACCTTACAGATACGCAGTATTTT	CSARDRGGGDLTDTQYF
NA	TRBV20-1	many	TRBJ2-5	TGCAGTGCTAGAGAAAAGGGACCGCTGCACTTC	CSAREKGPLHF
NA	TRBV20-1	few	TRBJ2-1	TGCAGTCCGGGGGCGGGGACCGTCTACAATGAGCAGTTCTTC	CSPGAGTVYNEQFF
TRBD1	TRBV28	many	TRBJ1-1	TGTGCCAGCAGTTTAGGAGGGACAGCGGCCGCTGAAGCTTTCTTT	CASSLGGTAAAEAFF
NA	TRBV5-1	few	TRBJ2-3	TGCGCCAGCACTGCCAGAGGCCATGCAGGAGATACGCAGTATTTT	CASTARGHAGDTQYF
NA	TRBV6-2/TRBV6-3	many	TRBJ2-7	TGTGCCAGCAGTTCCACAGGGAAGAGCGAGCAGTACTTC	CASSSTGKSEQYF
NA	TRBV7-2	many	TRBJ2-1	TGTGCCAGCAGCTTAAAGGGGGGGAACAATGAGCAGTTCTTC	CASSLKGGNNEQFF
NA	TRBV12-3/TRBV12-4	few	TRBJ2-5	TGTGCCAGCAGTTTTATGCTCCAAGAGACCCAGTACTTC	CASSFMLQETQYF
TRBD2	TRBV5-1	many	TRBJ2-3	TGCGCCAGCAGTCGCGTACTAGCGGGAGTCACAGATACGCAGTATTTT	CASSRVLAGVTDTQYF
NA	TRBV28	many	TRBJ1-5	TGTGCCAGCAGAAGGGACCTAAGGGTTTCCCTCCAGCCCCAGCATTTT	CASRRDLRVSLQPQHF
NA	TRBV28	NA	TRBJ2-5	TGTGTCAGCAGTTTACCGGGCGGCGAGACCCAGTACTTC	CVSSLPGGETQYF
TRBD1	TRBV7-2	many	TRBJ1-2	TGTGCCAGCAGTCCCTCGGGACAGGGCTTAGATCGGGGCTATGGCTACACCTTC	CASSPSGQGLDRGYGYTF
NA	TRBV29-1	many	TRBJ2-5	TGCAGCGTTGTATCTGGGGAGGAAGAGACCCAGTACTTC	CSVVSGEEETQYF
TRBD2	TRBV23-1	NA	TRBJ2-5	TGCGCCAGCAGCCTGTCGGGAGCGGGAGGGCAAGAGACCCAGTACTTC	CASSLSGAGGQETQYF
NA	TRBV10-3	many	TRBJ2-3	TGTGCCATCAGTGATGAACCAAACACAGATACGCAGTATTTT	CAISDEPNTDTQYF
TRBD1	TRBV20-1	few	TRBJ1-5	TGCAGTGCTAGAGAGGGGGACAGGGATCTGAACCATCAGCCCCAGCATTTT	CSAREGDRDLNHQPQHF
NA	TRBV15	many	TRBJ2-3	TGTGCCACCAGCGGAGAGGGCTGGGCGGCCAGGGTTAGGACAGATACGCAGTATTTT	CATSGEGWAARVRTDTQYF